This TCR beta chain was sequenced during a study of OX40 agonist ivuxolimab in advanced cancers. Here immunoSEQ multiplex PCR was the method, and the copy in TCRdb shows in-frame clones only, minus some. The top ten clones hold approximately 6% of a sample with 70,000 to 85,000 clones, 85% of them seen once. This material consisted of CD4+ or CD8+ T cells sorted from blood, taken in a trial of the OX40 agonist ivuxolimab. This clonotype was obtained from an adult with an advanced solid tumor such as melanoma, head and neck, liver or kidney cancer.

The CDR3 bases are TGTGCCAGCAGACCCCAGGGGGCGCGCTATGGCTACACCTTC. Its protein product is CASRPQGARYGYTF. The gene calls are TRBV2 and TRBJ1-2, with 8 bases fitting TRBD1. J was trimmed by 4 bases and V by 6 bases; bases with no gene match: 7. Per germline, CDR1 SNHLY and CDR2 FYNNEI. This CDR3 is built from 14 residues.